This passage covers 14 T cell receptor beta chains from one sample sequenced in a study of cytomegalovirus exposure and HLA in healthy donors. The PCR employed 60 Vbeta primers together with 13 Jbeta primers. Clones were sequenced by immunoSEQ multiplex PCR, and TCRdb holds only the in-frame ones, with some missing. Counted here are some 150,000 clones, approximately 81% occurring once; the ten biggest clones make up less than 2%. Sequencing used PBMCs. These receptors all come from a male donor in good health and CMV-seronegative.

The rearrangement joins TRBV27 to TRBJ1-5, with 8 bases identical to TRBD1. Germline CDR1 is MNHEY and CDR2 is SMNVEV (reference sequence). The CDR3 runs to 14 residues. V lost 6 bases, J lost 4 bases, and 5 bases stayed unmatched. DNA for the CDR3: TGTGCCAGCAGCCGTGGACAGGGTAATCAGCCCCAGCATTTT. Translation gives CASSRGQGNQPQHF.

The chain has TRBV9 and TRBJ2-3; D not certain. The V and J ends lost 0 bases and 6 bases respectively, with 11 bases between them. The CDR3 runs 14 residues. Looked up from germline, CDR1 is SGDLS and CDR2 is YYNGEE. CDR3 nucleotide sequence: TGTGCCAGCAGCGTAGATTATTTGGCCGATACGCAGTATTTT. Translated, it gives CASSVDYLADTQYF.

The V and J genes are TRBV7-2 and TRBJ1-2, with D tentatively TRBD1 (5 bases). CDR1 and CDR2 from the germline V gene are SGHTA and FQGNSA. The CDR3 is 15 amino acids. V was pared by 0 bases and J by 8 bases, with 16 bases between. The CDR3 protein is CASSLAGAGMKGYTF. The CDR3 bases are TGTGCCAGCAGCTTAGCGGGTGCAGGGATGAAAGGCTACACCTTC.

As regards this clone: One end of the junction does not line up with germline, which may come from a read error. The chain couples TRBV7-9 to TRBJ2-7; D uncertain. CDR1 and CDR2 from the germline V gene are SEHNR and FQNEAQ (reference sequence). This CDR3 contains 17 residues. The CDR3 region is CSSSFGQRREALYEQYF. The CDR3 coding sequence is TGTTCCAGCAGCTTCGGCCAAAGGAGAGAGGCCCTCTACGAGCAGTACTTC.

The chain recombines TRBV19 with TRBJ2-7; 9 nucleotides agree with TRBD1. V was pared by 4 bases and J by 4 bases, with 8 bases of the junction left unmatched. This CDR3 contains 15 residues. Germline V gives CDR1 LNHDA, CDR2 SQIVND (reference sequence). CDR3 residues: CASSTPGQGLYEQYF. The CDR3 DNA reads as TGTGCCAGTAGTACACCGGGACAGGGACTATACGAGCAGTACTTC.

The chain employs TRBV19 and TRBJ1-2; D not certain. V lost 2 bases and J 4 bases, leaving 11 bases between the germline ends. In germline, CDR1 is LNHDA, CDR2 SQIVND (reference sequence). This CDR3 has 14 residues. Written as DNA, the CDR3 is TGTGCCAGTAGTATAACTCCCGAGGGCTATGGCTACACCTTC. It is translated as CASSITPEGYGYTF.

The V gene is TRBV11-2, the J gene TRBJ2-1; D perhaps matches TRBD2 (5 bases). V was clipped by 4 bases and J by 10 bases, with 14 bases between them. Germline V gene sequence: CDR1 SGHAT, CDR2 FQNNGV. This CDR3 comprises 13 residues. CDR3 protein: CASSSLAASEQFF. The CDR3 region has the DNA TGTGCCAGCAGCTCCCTCGCGGCTAGCGAGCAGTTCTTC.

The rearrangement joins TRBV19 to TRBJ1-2; D is undetermined. Trimming stripped 6 bases from V and 8 bases from J, with 10 bases between. The CDR3 is 11 amino acids. Germline values: CDR1 LNHDA, CDR2 SQIVND (reference sequence). This CDR3 reads CASSKLQGYTF. The CDR3 nucleotides read TGTGCCAGTAGCAAATTACAGGGCTACACCTTC.

The chain employs TRBV6-4 and TRBJ2-7; D may be TRBD2 (5 bases). The V and J ends lost 7 bases and 4 bases respectively, with 26 bases between them. The CDR3 runs 17 residues. Germline V gene lookup returns CDR1 MRHNA and CDR2 SNTAGT. The CDR3 spells CASTPPTGPREPYEQYF. DNA of the CDR3: TGTGCCAGCACCCCTCCAACCGGGCCCCGGGAACCTTACGAGCAGTACTTC.

The V call is TRBV4-3, the J call TRBJ2-5; 8 nucleotides align to TRBD1. Per germline, CDR1 LGHNA and CDR2 YSLEER. The CDR3 is made up of 15 amino acids. Trimming took 4 bases from V and 3 from J; bases not matched to a gene: 7. CDR3 protein: CASSLRDRREETQYF. The CDR3, as DNA: TGCGCCAGCAGCCTCCGGGACAGGCGAGAAGAGACCCAGTACTTC.

This clone was seen a single time. The chain employs TRBV7-3 and TRBJ2-1; 11 bases agree with TRBD2. Germline lookup yields CDR1 SGHTA and CDR2 FQGTGA. The trim removed 5 bases at V and 1 base at J, leaving 13 bases unmatched. The CDR3 sequence is 19 residues long. The CDR3 loop is CASSKHRSGRGPSYNEQFF. CDR3 DNA: TGTGCCAGCAGCAAACATCGTAGCGGGAGGGGGCCGTCCTACAATGAGCAGTTCTTC. Complete variable domain (other parts from reference TRBV7-3 and TRBJ2-1): GAGVSQTPSNKVTEKGKYVELRCDPISGHTALYWYRQSLGQGPEFLIYFQGTGAADDSGLPNDRFFAVRPEGSVSTLKIQRTERGDSAVYLCASSKHRSGRGPSYNEQFFGPGTRLTVL.

The CDR3 region has the DNA TGTGCCAGCAGTGAATCCCTAGGTTGGGAGACCCAGTACTTC. Translated, it gives CASSESLGWETQYF. The J gene is TRBJ2-5, the V gene TRBV25-1; D is ambiguous. CDR1 and CDR2 (germline): MGHDK, SYGVNS. The CDR3 is 14 amino acids. The V and J ends lost 1 base and 5 bases respectively, with 11 bases between them.

This clone was recorded a few times. The chain recombines TRBV15 with TRBJ2-3; TRBD2 might be the D (6 bases). This CDR3 is built from 14 residues. The V and J ends lost 8 bases and 1 base respectively, with 13 bases between them. Germline lookup yields CDR1 LNHNV and CDR2 YYDKDF (reference sequence). The CDR3 reads CATGSGGRTDTQYF. CDR3 nucleotides: TGTGCCACCGGGTCCGGAGGGCGCACAGATACGCAGTATTTT.

This chain joins TRBV7-9 and TRBJ2-4, with 10 nucleotides matching TRBD1. V was pared by 3 bases and J by 6 bases, with 5 bases of the junction left unmatched. CDR3 length: 15 amino acids. Germline V gene lookup returns CDR1 SEHNR and CDR2 FQNEAQ (reference sequence). The CDR3 region is CASSFEGQGINIQYF. For the CDR3, the DNA is TGTGCCAGCAGCTTCGAGGGACAGGGGATAAACATTCAGTACTTC.